These 19 T cell receptor beta chains were all obtained from the same sample, sequenced in a study of OX40 agonist ivuxolimab in advanced cancers. Generated by immunoSEQ multiplex PCR, the TCRdb table keeps only in-frame clones and is missing some. Found here are about 26,000 clones, roughly 89% of them singletons; the top ten hold just under 20%. Material: CD4+ or CD8+ T cells sorted from blood, obtained in a trial of the OX40 agonist ivuxolimab. The receptors come from an adult with an advanced solid tumor such as melanoma, head and neck, liver or kidney cancer.

The chain couples TRBV14 to TRBJ2-5; a weak D match, TRBD2 (6 bases). CDR1 and CDR2 (germline): SGHDN, FVKESK. V was pared by 4 bases and J by 1 base, with 13 bases between. This CDR3 comprises 15 residues. CDR3 residues: CASSRYGTLQETQYF. The CDR3 bases are TGTGCCAGCAGCCGGTACGGGACTCTCCAAGAGACCCAGTACTTC.

This chain joins TRBV5-1 and TRBJ1-1, with D unresolved. Trimming stripped 2 bases from V and 5 bases from J, with 16 bases between. The CDR3 has 15 residues. Germline loops: CDR1 SGHRS, CDR2 YFSETQ. CDR3 coding DNA: TGCGCCAGCAGCTTCGAGGTCCCCGGAGGTACTGAAGCTTTCTTT. The encoded protein is CASSFEVPGGTEAFF.

The chain has TRBV10-3 and TRBJ2-5; TRBD2 aligns across 13 bases. The junction had 9 bases not matched to a gene; V was cut back by 6 bases and J by 2 bases. The CDR3 length is 17 residues. Germline V gene sequence: CDR1 ENHRY, CDR2 SYGVKD. CDR3 region: CAISHGLAGDQQETQYF. In DNA form, the CDR3 reads TGTGCCATCAGCCACGGACTAGCGGGGGATCAGCAAGAGACCCAGTACTTC.

The chain links TRBV5-4 to TRBJ1-2; a weak D match, TRBD1 (5 bases). Germline V gene sequence: CDR1 SGHNT, CDR2 YYREEE (reference sequence). CDR3 size: 15 residues. V was trimmed by 4 bases and J by 0 bases, leaving 13 bases between them. This CDR3 reads CASSEDTITNYGYTF. The CDR3 DNA is TGTGCCAGCAGCGAGGACACGATCACTAACTATGGCTACACCTTC.

V gene TRBV27 combines with J gene TRBJ2-1, with 11 bases that match TRBD2. After removal of 5 bases from V and 6 bases from J, the junction contained 6 bases not matched to a gene. The CDR3 runs to 15 residues. Germline values: CDR1 MNHEY, CDR2 SMNVEV (reference sequence). The CDR3, as DNA: TGTGCCAGCAGTCCTACTAGCGGGAGTACCAATGAGCAGTTCTTC. This translates into CASSPTSGSTNEQFF.

This chain connects TRBV10-2 to TRBJ2-2; 9 positions match TRBD1. This CDR3 comprises 15 residues. Germline V CDR1 and CDR2: WSHSY, SAAADI. V lost 6 bases and J lost 5; bases outside the gene matches: 7. CDR3 in amino acids: CASRLTGGQTGELFF. CDR3 DNA: TGCGCCAGCAGGCTAACAGGGGGCCAAACCGGGGAGCTGTTTTTT.

The chain has TRBV7-2 and TRBJ2-7; D might be TRBD1 (5 bases). Trimming cost V 3 bases and J 5 bases, with 11 bases left between them. In germline, CDR1 is SGHTA, CDR2 FQGNSA. The CDR3 has 13 amino acids. Here the CDR3 reads CASSFRVWDEQYF. CDR3 bases: TGTGCCAGCAGCTTCAGGGTTTGGGACGAGCAGTACTTC.

The genes are TRBV9 and TRBJ1-4; 8 positions agree with TRBD1. V shed 3 bases, J shed 5 bases, and the junction held 6 bases outside the gene matches. The CDR3 length is 15 residues. CDR1 and CDR2 from the germline V gene are SGDLS and YYNGEE. The CDR3 is CASSAGQGANEKLFF. CDR3 DNA sequence: TGTGCCAGCAGCGCCGGACAGGGCGCCAATGAAAAACTGTTTTTT.

The chain is built from TRBV30 and TRBJ2-5, with D unresolved. CDR3 length equals 13 residues. Germline CDR1 and CDR2: GTSNPN and SVGIG (reference sequence). V was shortened by 0 bases and J by 4 bases, with 9 bases between the two germline ends. CDR3 sequence (DNA): TGTGCCTGGAGTGTCTTACGGGCAGAGACCCAGTACTTC. Translating gives CAWSVLRAETQYF.

This clone counts as large. The chain joins TRBV11-2 to TRBJ2-1, with a weak D call TRBD1 (5 bases). There are 17 residues in the CDR3. Deletions cut 0 bases from V and 3 bases from J, with 15 bases between. Germline lookup yields CDR1 SGHAT and CDR2 FQNNGV. CDR3 sequence: CASSLEGALLGYNEQFF. The CDR3 DNA reads TGTGCCAGCAGCTTAGAAGGGGCTCTGCTCGGCTACAATGAGCAGTTCTTC.

The V call is TRBV5-1, the J call TRBJ2-5, with D possibly matching TRBD2 (5 bases). V dropped 4 bases and J dropped 5 bases, with 12 bases sitting between them. From germline, CDR1 is SGHRS and CDR2 YFSETQ. The CDR3 contains 13 residues. CDR3 DNA: TGCGCCAGCAGCCCCGGACTCCGCGAGACCCAGTACTTC. This sequence encodes CASSPGLRETQYF.

The chain couples TRBV29-1 to TRBJ2-5, with 9 bases that match TRBD2. CDR1 and CDR2 from the germline V gene are SQVTM and ANQGSEA. The CDR3 extends over 15 amino acids. V dropped 0 bases and J dropped 4; count of bases not matched to a gene: 6. The CDR3 coding sequence is TGCAGCGTTGAAGACCCTAGCGGGATTGGAGAGACCCAGTACTTC. Translation gives CSVEDPSGIGETQYF.

The chain couples TRBV6-5 to TRBJ2-1, with D tentatively TRBD1 (6 bases). Germline assignment: CDR1 MNHEY and CDR2 SVGAGI. The germline V and J ends were trimmed by 0 bases and 6 bases, with 6 bases remaining between them. CDR3 length equals 13 residues. Written as DNA, the CDR3 is TGTGCCAGCAGTTACTCGGACAGCAATGAGCAGTTCTTC. Translating gives CASSYSDSNEQFF.

V usage is TRBV4-3 and J usage is TRBJ2-7; 9 bases agree with TRBD1. Germline CDR1 is LGHNA and CDR2 is YSLEER. This CDR3 is 16 amino acids long. Trimming at V came to 0 bases and at J to 3 bases, leaving 6 bases not matched to a gene. CDR3 DNA sequence: TGCGCCAGCAGCCAAGATAGGGACAGGGTAGGCTACGAGCAGTACTTC. Protein: CASSQDRDRVGYEQYF.

This clone has more than one count but fewer than ten. The J gene is TRBJ2-7, the V gene TRBV5-4; D remains unclear. This CDR3 has 11 amino acids. Germline V gene sequence: CDR1 SGHNT, CDR2 YYREEE (reference sequence). The ends were cut back, 5 bases at V and 7 bases at J, with 10 bases in the middle. This CDR3 reads CASSSDGEQYF. The CDR3 DNA reads as TGTGCCAGCAGTTCCGACGGGGAGCAGTACTTC.

The CDR3 loop reads CASSVGTLGEQYF. CDR3 DNA sequence: TGTGCCAGCAGCGTAGGAACATTAGGCGAGCAGTACTTC. The genes are TRBV9 and TRBJ2-7; no definite D call. Trimming removed 0 bases at V and 6 bases at J, with 10 bases between. CDR3 length equals 13 residues. Germline V CDR1 and CDR2: SGDLS, YYNGEE.

The chain's CDR3 is CASSWGGNEQFF. The CDR3 nucleotides read TGTGCCAGCAGTTGGGGGGGCAATGAGCAGTTCTTC. The gene calls are TRBV27 and TRBJ2-1, with 7 positions matching TRBD2. Unmatched junction bases numbered 0, after V lost 4 bases and J lost 6 bases. The CDR3 length is 12 residues. Germline values: CDR1 MNHEY, CDR2 SMNVEV (reference sequence).

This chain links TRBV19 with TRBJ1-2; 7 bases are shared with TRBD1. The germline gives CDR1 LNHDA, CDR2 SQIVND (reference sequence). CDR3 length: 12 residues. V was clipped by 9 bases and J by 4 bases; unmatched bases: 5. The CDR3 DNA reads as TGTGCCAGCCTCGGGACAGTCTATGGCTACACCTTC. As protein: CASLGTVYGYTF.

The chain links TRBV29-1 to TRBJ2-1; 9 bases align to TRBD2. V lost 5 bases to trimming and J lost 8 bases; unmatched junction nucleotides: 13. Germline V gene lookup returns CDR1 SQVTM and CDR2 ANQGSEA. This CDR3 has 15 residues. For the CDR3, the DNA is TGCAGCGTTAGCCATAGCGGGAGCCTTTTCGATGAGCAGTTCTTC. This encodes CSVSHSGSLFDEQFF.